This TCR beta chain was captured by sequencing in a study of blood T cell repertoires in COVID-19. Some clones are missing from TCRdb's copy, which holds only in-frame ones; the method was immunoSEQ multiplex PCR. The sample comprises 130,000 or so clones, around 81% of which are singletons, and 10% to 12% rests with the top ten. The CDR3 has 14 residues. V lost 1 base and J lost 4, with 12 bases in between. Germline V gene lookup returns CDR1 SGHRS and CDR2 YFSETQ. The rearrangement uses TRBV5-1 and TRBJ2-7; D possibly corresponds to TRBD1 (5 bases). The specimen sequenced was peripheral blood. The source of this sequence is a human donor in a cohort sampled during active COVID-19. CDR3 in amino acids: CASSLQGRPYEQYF. In DNA, the CDR3 is TGCGCCAGCAGCTTGCAGGGCAGGCCTTACGAGCAGTACTTC.